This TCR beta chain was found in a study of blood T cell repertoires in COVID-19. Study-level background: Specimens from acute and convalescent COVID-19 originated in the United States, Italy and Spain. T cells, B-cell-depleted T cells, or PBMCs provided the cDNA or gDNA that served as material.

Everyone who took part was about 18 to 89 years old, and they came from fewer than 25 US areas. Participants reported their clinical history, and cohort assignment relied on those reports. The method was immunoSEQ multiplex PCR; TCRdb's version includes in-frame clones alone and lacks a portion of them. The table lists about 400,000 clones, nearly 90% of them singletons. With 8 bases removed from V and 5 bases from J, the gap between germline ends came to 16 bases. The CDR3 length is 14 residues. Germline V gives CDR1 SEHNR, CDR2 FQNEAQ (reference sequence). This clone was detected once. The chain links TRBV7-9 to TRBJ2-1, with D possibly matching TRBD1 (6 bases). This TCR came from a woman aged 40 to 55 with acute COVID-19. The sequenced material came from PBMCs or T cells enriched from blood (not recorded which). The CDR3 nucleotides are TGTGCCAGCTCCCCGTGGGGGCGTAACAATGAGCAGTTCTTC. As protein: CASSPWGRNNEQFF.